The TCR beta chain described here comes from a study of blood T cell repertoires in COVID-19. The V and J ends lost 5 bases and 5 bases respectively, with 14 bases between them. The CDR3 covers 13 residues. Germline V gene data show CDR1 as SGHRS and CDR2 as YFSETQ. Here immunoSEQ multiplex PCR was the method, and the copy in TCRdb shows in-frame clones only, minus some. The repertoire consists of a few hundred thousand clones, with over 75% occurring once and the leading ten covering 1.9%. V usage is TRBV5-1 and J usage is TRBJ2-7; a possible D gene is TRBD1 (6 bases). The sequence came from a man younger than 45 who had recovered from COVID-19. Sequenced input: peripheral blood. CDR3 sequence: CASRQGLSNEQYF. CDR3 DNA: TGCGCCAGCAGACAGGGATTATCAAACGAGCAGTACTTC. Drawing the rest from reference TRBV5-1 and TRBJ2-7, the complete variable domain is KAGVTQTPRYLIKTRGQQVTLSCSPISGHRSVSWYQQTPGQGLQFLFEYFSETQRNKGNFPGRFSGRQFSNSRSEMNVSTLELGDSALYLCASRQGLSNEQYFGPGTRLTVT.